Below are 7 T cell receptor beta chains sequenced from a single sample in a study of beta chain features in type 1 diabetes. Their recognized antigens are unknown. General study results and limits: There was a moderate but significant shortening of TCRB CDR3s in all four CD4+ subsets of Type 1 diabetes patients.

The authors reverse transcribed all of the isolated RNA, so sequencing captured expressed TCRB transcripts. Measured with immunoSEQ multiplex PCR; TCRdb has only the in-frame clones, and not every one. Of 300,000 to 450,000 clones in the sample, roughly 12% are singletons; the top ten hold 0.01%. Input material: naive CD4+ T cells from blood. The source is a woman between 18 and 30 years old with type 1 diabetes.

CDR3 loop: CASSWPFNSYNEQFF. The CDR3 region has the DNA TGTGCCAGCAGTTGGCCGTTCAACTCCTACAATGAGCAGTTCTTC. The rearrangement links TRBV6-6 to TRBJ2-1; no definite D call. The germline gives CDR1 MNHNY, CDR2 SVGAGI (reference sequence). The length of the CDR3 is 15 residues. The V end lost 4 bases, the J end lost 0 bases, and 10 bases lay between the germline ends.

Only a few counts were recorded for this clone. V usage is TRBV19 and J usage is TRBJ2-7, with 11 bases lining up with TRBD2. Per the germline V gene, CDR1 is LNHDA and CDR2 is SQIVND (reference sequence). The CDR3 runs to 17 residues. Trimming removed 5 bases from V and 2 bases from J; junction bases left unmatched: 11. The CDR3: CASSPLRRLAGTYEQYF. CDR3 DNA sequence: TGTGCCAGTAGTCCACTACGGCGACTAGCGGGGACCTACGAGCAGTACTTC.

The V call is TRBV9, the J call TRBJ1-3; 8 bases map to TRBD1. CDR3 length: 16 residues. Germline assignment: CDR1 SGDLS and CDR2 YYNGEE. The junction had 9 bases not matched to a gene; V was cut back by 4 bases and J by 3 bases. DNA for the CDR3: TGTGCCAGCAGCCGCTCCACAGGGGGAGGTGGAAACACCATATATTTT. Translated, it gives CASSRSTGGGGNTIYF. The full variable domain, rest sourced from reference TRBV9 and TRBJ1-3, is DSGVTQTPKHLITATGQRVTLRCSPRSGDLSVYWYQQSLDQGLQFLIQYYNGEERAKGNILERFSAQQFPDLHSELNLSSLELGDSALYFCASSRSTGGGGNTIYFGEGSWLTVV.

The V call is TRBV27, the J call TRBJ1-2; D not certain. The CDR3 sequence is 12 residues long. The germline CDR1 and CDR2 sequences are MNHEY and SMNVEV (reference sequence). Trimming removed 5 bases at V and 7 bases at J, with 11 bases between. CDR3 sequence: CASSNGVGGYTF. CDR3 nucleotide sequence: TGTGCCAGCAGTAACGGAGTAGGTGGCTACACCTTC.

This clone has more than one count but fewer than ten. Other nucleotide sequences in the sample specify the same CDR3. The chain employs TRBV9 and TRBJ2-1, with 9 bases aligning to TRBD2. The length of the CDR3 is 16 residues. Germline CDR1 reads SGDLS; CDR2 reads YYNGEE. V lost 0 bases and J lost 2; bases outside the gene matches: 3. Here the CDR3 DNA reads TGTGCCAGCAGCGTAGGTGGCGGGGGGGCCTACAATGAGCAGTTCTTC. The encoded protein is CASSVGGGGAYNEQFF.

V and J are TRBV5-1 and TRBJ2-1; possibly TRBD2 for D (6 bases). The CDR3 runs to 17 residues. V was pared by 0 bases and J by 6 bases, with 19 bases between. The germline CDR1 and CDR2 sequences are SGHRS and YFSETQ. CDR3 residues: CASSLVPPGTGGNEQFF. The CDR3 DNA reads TGCGCCAGCAGCTTGGTCCCTCCCGGGACTGGGGGCAATGAGCAGTTCTTC.

V gene TRBV25-1 combines with J gene TRBJ2-1; weak D call: TRBD2 (5 bases). The CDR3 contains 11 residues. Germline CDR1 MGHDK, CDR2 SYGVNS. V lost 7 bases to trimming and J lost 8 bases, with 9 bases between them. CDR3 amino acids: CASIKRHEQFF. DNA of the CDR3: TGTGCCAGCATTAAGCGGCATGAGCAGTTCTTC.